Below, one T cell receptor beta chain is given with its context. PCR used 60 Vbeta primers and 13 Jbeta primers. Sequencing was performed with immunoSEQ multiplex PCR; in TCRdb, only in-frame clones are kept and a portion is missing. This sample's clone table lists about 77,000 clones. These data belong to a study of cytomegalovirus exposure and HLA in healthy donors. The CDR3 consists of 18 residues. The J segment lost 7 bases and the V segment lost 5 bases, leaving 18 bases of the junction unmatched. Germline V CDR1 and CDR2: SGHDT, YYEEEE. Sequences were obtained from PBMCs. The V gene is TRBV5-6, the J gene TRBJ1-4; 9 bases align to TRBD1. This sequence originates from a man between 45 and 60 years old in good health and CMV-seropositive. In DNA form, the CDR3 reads TGTGCCAGCAGTTCTCCCCGGGACAGGGAAAAAGGATTTGAAAAACTGTTTTTT. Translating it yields CASSSPRDREKGFEKLFF.